This T cell receptor beta chain was found in a study of patients and donors after allogeneic stem cell transplantation. From the RT-PCR reads, TCRdb called clonotypes with MiXCR, one entry per CDR3 protein. This table holds about 110,000 distinct CDR3 sequences, about a third found once. This CDR3 is 11 amino acids long. The germline V gene has CDR1 SGHAT and CDR2 FQNNGV. V was clipped by 4 bases and J by 8 bases, with 6 bases between them. Specimen: blood, either unsorted or a sorted T cell fraction (not recorded which). The receptor comes from a human donor who was either an allogeneic HSCT recipient or a stem cell or donor lymphocyte infusion donor (not recorded which). It is not recorded whose cells these are; they may come from a transplant donor. The chain recombines TRBV11-2 with TRBJ2-1; D unclear. The CDR3: CASSYADEQFF. CDR3 coding DNA: TGTGCCAGCAGCTATGCGGATGAGCAGTTCTTC.